The sequence of this TCR beta chain was determined in a study of cytomegalovirus exposure and HLA in healthy donors. Across the whole study: The platform used for the roughly 120 validation repertoires matched that of the approximately 620 first-cohort repertoires, a later analysis reported. Whole-study results and caveats: Reportedly, cytomegalovirus status was diagnosed with high sensitivity and specificity.

TCRdb's copy holds only in-frame clones and misses some; the assay was immunoSEQ multiplex PCR. Of roughly 250,000 clones in the sample, 90% were seen once. Details on this clone: No antigen is known for it.

V was cut by 2 bases and J by 4 bases, with 10 bases left in between. CDR3 length: 13 amino acids. Germline V gene sequence: CDR1 SGHNT, CDR2 YYREEE (reference sequence). This clonotype was sampled from a young woman in good health and CMV-seronegative. J is TRBJ2-7 and V is TRBV5-4, with D possibly being TRBD1 (6 bases). The sequenced sample was PBMCs. The CDR3 loop is CASSLQGSYEQYF. CDR3 coding DNA: TGTGCCAGCAGCTTACAGGGTTCGTACGAGCAGTACTTC.